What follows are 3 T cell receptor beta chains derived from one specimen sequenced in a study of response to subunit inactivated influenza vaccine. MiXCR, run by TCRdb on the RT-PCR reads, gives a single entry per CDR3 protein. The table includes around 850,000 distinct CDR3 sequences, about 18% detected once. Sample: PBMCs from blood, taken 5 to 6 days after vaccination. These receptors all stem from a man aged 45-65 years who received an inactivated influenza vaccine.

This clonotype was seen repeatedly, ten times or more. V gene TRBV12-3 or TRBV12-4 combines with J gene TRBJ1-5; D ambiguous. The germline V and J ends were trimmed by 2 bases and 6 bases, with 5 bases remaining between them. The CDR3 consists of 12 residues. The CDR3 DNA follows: TGTGCCAGCAGTTTACCCGGTCAGCCCCAGCATTTT. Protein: CASSLPGQPQHF.

CDR3 bases: TGTGCCAGCAGTCCCCGGAGGGGGGAGGCGAAGACCCAGTACTTC. Protein sequence: CASSPRRGEAKTQYF. This chain uses TRBV6-1 with TRBJ2-5, with D perhaps matching TRBD1 or TRBD2 (6 bases each). This CDR3 is built from 15 residues. The germline gives CDR1 MNHNS, CDR2 SASEGT. Trimming pared 5 bases from V and 6 bases from J, leaving 19 bases between.

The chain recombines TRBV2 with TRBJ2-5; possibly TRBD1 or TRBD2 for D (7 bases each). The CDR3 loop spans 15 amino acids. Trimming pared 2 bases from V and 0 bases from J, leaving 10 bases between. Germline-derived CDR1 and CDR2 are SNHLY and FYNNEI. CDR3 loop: CASSEQGGYQETQYF. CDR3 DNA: TGTGCCAGCAGTGAACAGGGGGGGTACCAAGAGACCCAGTACTTC.